This T cell receptor beta chain was sequenced for a study of blood T cell repertoires in COVID-19. Study overall: The samples span acute and convalescent COVID-19 from the United States, Italy and Spain. From T cells, B-cell-depleted T cells, or PBMCs came the material, which was cDNA or gDNA.

Germline lookup yields CDR1 SGHTA and CDR2 FQGTGA. V lost 5 bases and J 6 bases, leaving 13 bases between the germline ends. The CDR3 is 14 residues long. The assay was immunoSEQ multiplex PCR, and TCRdb's table has in-frame clones only and misses some. In the table there are approximately 270,000 clones, 86% of which are singletons. The J gene is TRBJ2-2, the V gene TRBV7-3; no clear D gene. This receptor was identified in a man between 35 and 55 years old with active or convalescent COVID-19. The sequenced material came from peripheral blood. CDR3: CASSIQEGSGELFF. The DNA of the CDR3 is TGTGCCAGCAGCATCCAGGAAGGTTCCGGGGAGCTGTTTTTT. The full variable domain, with the rest looked up from reference TRBV7-3 and TRBJ2-2, is GAGVSQTPSNKVTEKGKYVELRCDPISGHTALYWYRQSLGQGPEFLIYFQGTGAADDSGLPNDRFFAVRPEGSVSTLKIQRTERGDSAVYLCASSIQEGSGELFFGEGSRLTVL.